These 25 T cell receptor beta chains originate from one sample sequenced in a study of T-cell reconstitution after alpha-beta-depleted transplantation in children. This sample's TCRbeta library carried unique molecular identifier barcodes. TCRdb re-analysed the PCR reads in MiXCR, keeping a single row per CDR3 protein. The table records over 550,000 distinct CDR3 sequences, 8% to 11% of them present only once. The material was PBMCs from the stem cell graft donor, obtained from the stem cell graft. Receptor source: a human donor who donated a stem cell graft to a child with acute myeloid leukemia.

This clonotype showed up many times. This chain joins TRBV29-1 and TRBJ2-1; 12 nucleotides line up with TRBD2. The V gene end was trimmed by 4 bases and the J gene end by 9 bases; junction bases not matched to a gene: 7. Germline V gene data show CDR1 as SQVTM and CDR2 as ANQGSEA. This CDR3 contains 14 residues. Written as DNA, the CDR3 is TGCAGCGTTGGTCGACTAGCGGGGGCAAGTGAGCAGTTCTTC. It yields the protein CSVGRLAGASEQFF.

There are a few counts of this clonotype. V is TRBV29-1 and J is TRBJ2-7, with 7 positions matching TRBD2. The CDR3 is 14 amino acids. The J segment lost 3 bases and the V segment lost 7 bases, leaving 12 bases of the junction unmatched. CDR1 is SQVTM, CDR2 ANQGSEA, per germline. The CDR3 reads CSAGGAGEGYEQYF. The CDR3, as DNA: TGCAGCGCCGGAGGGGCGGGAGAGGGCTACGAGCAGTACTTC.

This clonotype has only a few counts. The CDR3 reads CASSLDREDEQFF. The CDR3 DNA is TGTGCCAGCAGCCTCGACAGGGAAGATGAGCAGTTCTTC. The chain couples TRBV11-1 to TRBJ2-1; 7 nucleotides match TRBD1. V shed 5 bases and J 8 bases; nucleotides not matched to a gene: 6. Germline V gene sequence: CDR1 SGHAT, CDR2 FQDESV (reference sequence). The CDR3 is made up of 13 amino acids.

This clonotype was detected a few times. The chain joins TRBV29-1 to TRBJ1-2; 8 positions agree with TRBD1. The junction had 9 bases not matched to a gene; V was cut back by 3 bases and J by 3 bases. The V gene's germline CDR1 is SQVTM and CDR2 ANQGSEA. The CDR3 has 15 residues. The CDR3 is CSVEGTKGQDYGYTF. The CDR3 DNA reads TGCAGCGTTGAGGGGACGAAGGGACAGGACTATGGCTACACCTTC.

The chain joins TRBV6-2 or TRBV6-3 to TRBJ1-5; D not certain. The V gene's germline CDR1 is MNHEY and CDR2 SVGEGT. Trimming cost V 6 bases and J 4 bases, with 25 bases left between them. The CDR3 loop spans 18 amino acids. The DNA for the CDR3 is TGTGCCAGCAGGGCACTAAGGGCCCATGGGCAGCAAAATCAGCCCCAGCATTTT. Translating it yields CASRALRAHGQQNQPQHF.

In its sample, this clonotype was seen a few times. The CDR3 loop reads CASLMPSGSYEQYF. The DNA of the CDR3 is TGTGCCAGCCTGATGCCTAGCGGGAGCTACGAGCAGTACTTC. The chain links TRBV2 to TRBJ2-7; 10 positions match TRBD2. V lost 8 bases, J lost 3 bases, and 7 bases stayed unmatched. The CDR3 consists of 14 residues. Looked up from germline, CDR1 is SNHLY and CDR2 is FYNNEI.

This clonotype was counted at least ten times. This rearrangement joins TRBV9 to TRBJ2-3; D gene unclear. The ends were cut back, 4 bases at V and 3 bases at J, with 6 bases in the middle. The germline V gene encodes CDR1 SGDLS and CDR2 YYNGEE. CDR3 size: 12 residues. The CDR3 spells CASSPQTDTQYF. DNA for the CDR3: TGTGCCAGCAGCCCACAGACAGATACGCAGTATTTT.

This clonotype has only a few counts. This chain links TRBV9 with TRBJ2-3, with 8 nucleotides matching TRBD2. The CDR3 extends over 15 amino acids. Looked up from germline, CDR1 is SGDLS and CDR2 is YYNGEE. The V gene end was trimmed by 4 bases and the J gene end by 2 bases; junction bases not matched to a gene: 6. CDR3 nucleotide sequence: TGTGCCAGCAGCCCGCGGGGGGTCTCCACAGATACGCAGTATTTT. This sequence encodes CASSPRGVSTDTQYF.

The sample holds a few counts of this clonotype. The V gene is TRBV27, the J gene TRBJ2-1; 7 bases align to TRBD2. This CDR3 has 13 residues. Germline assignment: CDR1 MNHEY and CDR2 SMNVEV (reference sequence). The J segment lost 6 bases and the V segment lost 5 bases, leaving 4 bases of the junction unmatched. DNA of the CDR3: TGTGCCAGCAGTCCGTCTAGCGGCAATGAGCAGTTCTTC. Its translation: CASSPSSGNEQFF.

V gene TRBV19 combines with J gene TRBJ2-6; possibly TRBD2 for D (5 bases). With 4 bases removed from V and 0 bases from J, the gap between germline ends came to 16 bases. The CDR3 sequence is 18 residues long. Germline CDR1 is LNHDA and CDR2 is SQIVND (reference sequence). The DNA of the CDR3 is TGTGCCAGTAGTAGCTGGGAAAGAGCGGCCTCTGGGGCCAACGTCCTGACTTTC. It yields the protein CASSSWERAASGANVLTF.

This sequence joins TRBV6-5 and TRBJ2-3; D might be TRBD1 or TRBD2, each matching 5 bases. The V end lost 4 bases, the J end lost 1 base, and 12 bases lay between the germline ends. Germline lookup yields CDR1 MNHEY and CDR2 SVGAGI. The CDR3 runs to 15 residues. In DNA, the CDR3 is TGTGCCAGCAGTTCCCCAGGGACCCGCACAGATACGCAGTATTTT. It translates to CASSSPGTRTDTQYF.

There are a few counts of this clonotype. The gene calls are TRBV18 and TRBJ1-1, with D perhaps TRBD1 (5 bases). V was shortened by 4 bases and J by 3 bases, with 9 bases between the two germline ends. Looked up from germline, CDR1 is KGHSH and CDR2 is LQKENI. This CDR3 is 13 amino acids long. The chain's CDR3 is CASSRDSDTEAFF. CDR3 nucleotide sequence: TGTGCCAGCTCACGGGACTCGGACACTGAAGCTTTCTTT.

This clonotype was found many times. This chain uses TRBV29-1 with TRBJ1-4; D perhaps matches TRBD1 (6 bases). The CDR3 covers 10 residues. V shed 7 bases and J shed 8 bases, with 8 bases lying between them. The germline gives CDR1 SQVTM, CDR2 ANQGSEA. Written as DNA, the CDR3 is TGCAGCGCTGGACAGGAAAAACTGTTTTTT. It codes for CSAGQEKLFF.

The chain carries TRBV29-1 and TRBJ2-7; 7 positions agree with TRBD1. CDR3 size: 13 residues. V lost 0 bases and J lost 2; bases outside the gene matches: 1. Germline loops: CDR1 SQVTM, CDR2 ANQGSEA. CDR3 DNA: TGCAGCGTTGAAGAGGGACAGCCCTACGAGCAGTACTTC. Translating it yields CSVEEGQPYEQYF.

This clonotype turned up a few times. The chain recombines TRBV12-3 or TRBV12-4 with TRBJ1-2; 9 nucleotides match TRBD1. The V segment lost 5 bases and the J segment 0 bases; nucleotides outside the gene matches: 1. This CDR3 spans 14 amino acids. CDR3 nucleotide sequence: TGTGCCAGCAGTGGGGACAGGGCTAACTATGGCTACACCTTC. Translation gives CASSGDRANYGYTF.

This clonotype was recorded at least ten times. The CDR3 sequence: CASSPTAGLQETQYF. In nucleotides, the CDR3 is TGCGCCAGCAGCCCTACGGCGGGACTTCAAGAGACCCAGTACTTC. The V gene is TRBV5-1, the J gene TRBJ2-5, with D possibly TRBD2 on 6 matching bases. The CDR3 has 15 amino acids. Germline V lookup: CDR1 SGHRS, CDR2 YFSETQ. V lost 4 bases, J lost 2 bases, and 15 bases lay in between. The full variable domain, in which reference TRBV5-1 and TRBJ2-5 provide the parts outside the CDR3, is KAGVTQTPRYLIKTRGQQVTLSCSPISGHRSVSWYQQTPGQGLQFLFEYFSETQRNKGNFPGRFSGRQFSNSRSEMNVSTLELGDSALYLCASSPTAGLQETQYFGPGTRLLVL.

This clonotype was counted only a few times. V gene TRBV18 combines with J gene TRBJ2-7; the D gene could be TRBD1 or TRBD2 (6 bases each). The CDR3 extends over 18 amino acids. Trimming removed 5 bases from V and 5 bases from J, with 28 bases in between. The germline gives CDR1 KGHSH, CDR2 LQKENI. The CDR3 DNA reads TGTGCCAGCTCATTTTCTCCCCGGGGGCGGCAGGGTATGGACGAGCAGTACTTC. This codes for CASSFSPRGRQGMDEQYF.

The rearrangement joins TRBV27 to TRBJ1-5; D is perhaps TRBD1 (5 bases). Germline values: CDR1 MNHEY, CDR2 SMNVEV (reference sequence). The CDR3 has 12 amino acids. V lost 2 bases to trimming and J lost 15 bases, with 14 bases between them. The CDR3 sequence is CASSLGGDRWHF. CDR3 DNA: TGTGCCAGCAGTTTAGGGGGTGATAGGTGGCATTTT.

This clonotype has just a few counts. This chain joins TRBV29-1 and TRBJ2-1, with 13 bases lining up with TRBD2. With 6 bases clipped from V and 3 bases from J, the junction kept 5 bases outside the gene matches. The CDR3 extends over 15 amino acids. Germline CDR1 and CDR2: SQVTM and ANQGSEA. In DNA form, the CDR3 reads TGCAGCGTAACCGGGACTAGCGGGAACTACAATGAGCAGTTCTTC. Translated, it gives CSVTGTSGNYNEQFF.

This clonotype was picked up many times. V is TRBV7-2 and J is TRBJ2-3; 12 bases are a match to TRBD2. The J segment lost 5 bases and the V segment lost 3 bases, leaving 6 bases of the junction unmatched. Germline CDR1 SGHTA, CDR2 FQGNSA. This CDR3 is 16 amino acids long. CDR3 residues: CASSFLLAGGGDTQYF. The CDR3 nucleotides are TGTGCCAGCAGCTTTTTACTAGCGGGAGGAGGAGATACGCAGTATTTT. Supplemented by reference TRBV7-2 and TRBJ2-3, the full variable domain reads GAGVSQSPSNKVTEKGKDVELRCDPISGHTALYWYRQSLGQGLEFLIYFQGNSAPDKSGLPSDRFSAERTGGSVSTLTIQRTQQEDSAVYLCASSFLLAGGGDTQYFGPGTRLTVL.

The genes are TRBV29-1 and TRBJ1-2, with D unresolved. Germline CDR1 and CDR2: SQVTM and ANQGSEA. The CDR3 has 12 residues. Trimming stripped 4 bases from V and 5 bases from J, with 11 bases between. CDR3 DNA sequence: TGCAGCGTTGTAGGCCTAGGGTATGGCTACACCTTC. This gives the protein CSVVGLGYGYTF.

V gene TRBV24-1 combines with J gene TRBJ2-5; the D is unclear. Germline CDR1 reads KGHDR; CDR2 reads SFDVKD. The CDR3 is 16 amino acids. V gave up 5 bases and J gave up 2 bases, with 17 bases separating them. CDR3 DNA sequence: TGTGCCACCAGTGGGTCCGCGGATTACCCACAAGAGACCCAGTACTTC. Amino acid sequence: CATSGSADYPQETQYF.

The table lists this clonotype with many counts. Mismatch with germline at one junction end may stem from a read error. J is TRBJ2-2 and V is TRBV5-1, with 7 bases aligning to TRBD2. Germline CDR1 is SGHRS and CDR2 is YFSETQ. The CDR3 consists of 15 residues. The CDR3 loop reads CASSLGTTNTGELFF. The CDR3 nucleotides read TGTGCCAGCAGCTTAGGGACTACGAACACCGGGGAGCTGTTTTTT.

This clonotype was observed at least ten times. This chain uses TRBV20-1 with TRBJ1-4, with D unclear. The CDR3 runs to 13 residues. The germline V gene encodes CDR1 DFQATT and CDR2 SNEGSKA (reference sequence). Trimming pared 4 bases from V and 7 bases from J, leaving 13 bases between. In nucleotides, the CDR3 is TGCAGTGCTATTAAGCCGCCGAGTGAAAAACTGTTTTTT. Translating it yields CSAIKPPSEKLFF.

The chain has TRBV4-3 and TRBJ2-3; the match to TRBD2 covers 14 bases. Trimming at V came to 4 bases and at J to 6 bases, leaving 6 bases not matched to a gene. The CDR3 contains 16 residues. Looked up from germline, CDR1 is LGHNA and CDR2 is YSLEER. The CDR3 region is CASSRGLAGGPDTQYF. DNA of the CDR3: TGCGCCAGCAGCCGTGGACTAGCGGGAGGTCCGGATACGCAGTATTTT.